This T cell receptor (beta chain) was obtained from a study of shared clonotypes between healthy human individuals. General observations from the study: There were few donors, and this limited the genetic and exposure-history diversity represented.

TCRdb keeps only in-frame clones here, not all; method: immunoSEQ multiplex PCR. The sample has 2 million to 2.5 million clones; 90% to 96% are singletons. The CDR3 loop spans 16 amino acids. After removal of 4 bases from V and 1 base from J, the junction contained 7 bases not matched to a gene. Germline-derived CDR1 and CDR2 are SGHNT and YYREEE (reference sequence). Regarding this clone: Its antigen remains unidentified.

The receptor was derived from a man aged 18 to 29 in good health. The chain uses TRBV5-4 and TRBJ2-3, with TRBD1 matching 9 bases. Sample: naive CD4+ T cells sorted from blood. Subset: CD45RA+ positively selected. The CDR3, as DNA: TGTGCCAGCAGCGCTATCGACAGGGGGGGCACAGATACGCAGTATTTT. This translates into CASSAIDRGGTDTQYF.